Listed here is a single T cell receptor (beta chain). Germline is not matched at one junction end, which may reflect a read error. These data come from a study of OX40 agonist ivuxolimab in advanced cancers. At the level of the study: The dose-escalation cohort was over 65% male, with a mean age of about 58 years, ranging roughly 23 to 85.

Measured with immunoSEQ multiplex PCR; TCRdb has only the in-frame clones, and not every one. The repertoire holds 85,000 to 90,000 clones, 80% to 95% seen once, with 0.9% to 1.2% in the top ten. This CDR3 region has 14 residues. CDR1 is SSHAT and CDR2 is FNYEAQ in the germline V gene (reference sequence). Sequenced here: CD4+ or CD8+ T cells sorted from blood, sampled in a trial of the OX40 agonist ivuxolimab. The TCR comes from an adult with an advanced solid tumor such as melanoma, head and neck, liver or kidney cancer. V gene TRBV7-7 combines with J gene TRBJ2-1, with D tentatively TRBD1 or TRBD2 (5 bases each). The CDR3 spells CASSLGVGRGEQFF. CDR3 DNA sequence: TGTGCTAGCAGCTTGGGGGTAGGGCGAGGTGAGCAGTTCTTC.